Following are 12 T cell receptor beta chains from one sample sequenced in a study of early T cells in non-severe SARS-CoV-2 infection. TCRdb processed the 5' RACE reads anew with MiXCR; each CDR3 protein has one entry. Of about 52,000 distinct CDR3 sequences listed, approximately 6% are singletons. The source material was whole blood. Receptors originate from an adult who was a healthcare worker with PCR-confirmed SARS-CoV-2 infection or an uninfected control (not recorded which).

Ten or more counts support this clonotype. The rearrangement links TRBV6-6 to TRBJ1-6; no clear D gene. The CDR3 runs to 15 residues. The germline V gene encodes CDR1 MNHNY and CDR2 SVGAGI (reference sequence). Trimming removed 0 bases from V and 5 bases from J, with 8 bases in between. CDR3 amino acids: CASSYSSPDNSPLHF. CDR3 bases: TGTGCCAGCAGTTACTCGAGTCCAGATAATTCACCCCTCCACTTT.

This clonotype occurred many times. This chain connects TRBV20-1 to TRBJ2-5, with D possibly TRBD1 on 6 matching bases. Germline CDR1 reads DFQATT; CDR2 reads SNEGSKA (reference sequence). The CDR3 runs to 12 residues. Trimming took 3 bases from V and 5 from J, leaving 10 bases between them. The CDR3 here is CSARYRAETQYF. The CDR3, as DNA: TGCAGTGCTAGGTACAGGGCGGAGACCCAGTACTTC.

This clonotype was counted at least ten times. This chain joins TRBV9 and TRBJ1-2, with TRBD1 identical over 8 bases. Germline lookup yields CDR1 SGDLS and CDR2 YYNGEE. The CDR3 contains 14 residues. Trimming cost V 4 bases and J 5 bases; bases outside gene matches: 7. CDR3 DNA sequence: TGTGCCAGCAGCTCGGACAGGGATGGGTATGGCTACACCTTC. Its translation: CASSSDRDGYGYTF.

This clonotype turned up a few times. This chain uses TRBV5-1 with TRBJ2-1, with 8 nucleotides matching TRBD1. Germline loops: CDR1 SGHRS, CDR2 YFSETQ. The CDR3 extends over 14 amino acids. V was pared by 2 bases and J by 14 bases, with 12 bases of the junction left unmatched. In nucleotides, the CDR3 is TGCGCCAGCAGCTTCGGGGCAGGGGGCCTTGCGAAGTTCTTC. This gives the protein CASSFGAGGLAKFF.

The sample holds many counts of this clonotype. Written as DNA, the CDR3 is TGCAGTGCTAGAAGAAGCGGCCTGTGGCAAATTTCCACAGATACGCAGTATTTT. It specifies CSARRSGLWQISTDTQYF. This chain uses TRBV20-1 with TRBJ2-3; tentative D call: TRBD2 (5 bases). Germline assignment: CDR1 DFQATT and CDR2 SNEGSKA (reference sequence). Trimming took 2 bases from V and 2 from J, leaving 23 bases between them. The CDR3 sequence is 18 residues long.

This clonotype was seen only a few times. V gene TRBV19 combines with J gene TRBJ1-6; possibly TRBD1 for D (5 bases). V shed 5 bases and J shed 9 bases, with 17 bases lying between them. CDR3 length: 15 residues. Germline CDR1 LNHDA, CDR2 SQIVND (reference sequence). The CDR3 bases are TGTGCCAGTAGTCCAGACCAGGGAGGCAGTTCACCCCTCCACTTT. Translated: CASSPDQGGSSPLHF.

This clonotype was counted many times. J is TRBJ2-7 and V is TRBV6-5; no clear D. The CDR3 contains 12 residues. CDR1 is MNHEY, CDR2 SVGAGI, per germline. The V gene lost 6 bases and the J gene lost 2 bases, with 8 bases spanning the gap. CDR3 bases: TGTGCCAGCAGCAGATCCGCCTACGAGCAGTACTTC. As protein: CASSRSAYEQYF.

This clonotype has a count of ten or more. CDR3 nucleotide sequence: TGTGCCAGCAGCACGGGACTAGCGGGGGCCAGGGAGCTGTTTTTT. Its translation: CASSTGLAGARELFF. The chain joins TRBV11-3 to TRBJ2-2; 14 bases fit TRBD2. The CDR3 is made up of 15 amino acids. Germline V CDR1 and CDR2: SGHNT, YENEEA. The V and J ends lost 5 bases and 9 bases, in that order; junction bases with no gene match: 5.

This clonotype was seen repeatedly, ten times or more. The V gene is TRBV6-5, the J gene TRBJ1-2, with a possible D match to TRBD1 (5 bases). V lost 6 bases and J lost 6, with 11 bases in between. The CDR3 sequence is 12 residues long. CDR1 and CDR2 from the germline V gene are MNHEY and SVGAGI. CDR3 amino acids: CASSQGRHGYTF. CDR3 DNA: TGTGCCAGCAGCCAGGGACGCCATGGCTACACCTTC.

This clonotype has just a few counts. This chain joins TRBV20-1 and TRBJ2-7; D remains unclear. The CDR3 covers 13 residues. The ends were cut back, 4 bases at V and 0 bases at J, with 10 bases in the middle. The germline gives CDR1 DFQATT, CDR2 SNEGSKA (reference sequence). The CDR3 loop reads CSAIGPGSYEQYF. The CDR3 DNA sequence: TGCAGTGCTATTGGGCCCGGCTCCTACGAGCAGTACTTC.

This clonotype showed up many times. The chain couples TRBV7-6 to TRBJ2-3; TRBD2 matches at 11 bases. Trimming cost V 5 bases and J 6 bases; bases outside gene matches: 10. Germline V lookup: CDR1 SGHVS, CDR2 FNYEAQ. The length of the CDR3 is 16 residues. The CDR3 reads CASSLQTSGVTDTQYF. CDR3 nucleotide sequence: TGTGCCAGCAGCCTACAGACTAGCGGGGTAACCGATACGCAGTATTTT.

The table lists this clonotype with many counts. The V call is TRBV7-8, the J call TRBJ2-1; the match to TRBD2 covers 8 bases. The germline CDR1 and CDR2 sequences are SGHVS and FQNEAQ. The CDR3 spans 17 residues. V was pared by 3 bases and J by 7 bases, with 14 bases of the junction left unmatched. The chain's CDR3 is CASSFVLDGGARNEQFF. The CDR3, as DNA: TGTGCCAGCAGCTTTGTGCTCGACGGGGGGGCAAGGAATGAGCAGTTCTTC.